This T cell receptor beta chain derives from a study of T-cell memory formation after mild COVID-19. Study observations and caveats: Clones from the second wave (peaking day 37) had unconfirmed SARS-CoV-2 specificity.

MiXCR was run by TCRdb on the 5' RACE reads, yielding one entry per CDR3 protein. The sample yields approximately 340,000 distinct CDR3 sequences, approximately 15% seen once. This clonotype turned up a few times. The target antigen is unknown. Trimming took 4 bases from V and 0 from J, leaving 17 bases between them. This CDR3 spans 17 amino acids. Germline V CDR1 and CDR2: LGHNA, YNFKEQ. This rearrangement joins TRBV4-2 to TRBJ2-3; D is possibly TRBD2 (7 bases). Sequenced input: PBMCs or a T cell subset sorted from them (not recorded which). This clonotype was sampled from a man aged 18-30 years who had mild COVID-19 (a few samples of this study predate the infection). Cell type and time point are not known. CDR3: CASSPRGGDKSTDTQYF. CDR3 DNA: TGTGCCAGCAGCCCCAGGGGAGGGGATAAGAGCACAGATACGCAGTATTTT.